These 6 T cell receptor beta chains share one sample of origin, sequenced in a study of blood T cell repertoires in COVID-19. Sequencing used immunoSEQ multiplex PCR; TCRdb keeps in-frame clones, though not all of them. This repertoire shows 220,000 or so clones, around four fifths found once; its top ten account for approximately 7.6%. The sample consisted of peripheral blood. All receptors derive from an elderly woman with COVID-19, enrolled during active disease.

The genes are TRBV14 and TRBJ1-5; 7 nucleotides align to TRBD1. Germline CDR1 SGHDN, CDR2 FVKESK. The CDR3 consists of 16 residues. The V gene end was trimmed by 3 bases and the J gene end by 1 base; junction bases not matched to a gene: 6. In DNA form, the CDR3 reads TGTGCCAGCAGCCAGAACAGGGGTTGGAGCAATCAGCCCCAGCATTTT. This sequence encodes CASSQNRGWSNQPQHF.

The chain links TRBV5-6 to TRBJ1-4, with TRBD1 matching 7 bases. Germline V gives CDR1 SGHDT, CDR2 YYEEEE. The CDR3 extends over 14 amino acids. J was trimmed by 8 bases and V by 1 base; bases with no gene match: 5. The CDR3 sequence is CASSLRQGGEKLFF. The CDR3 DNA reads TGTGCCAGCAGCTTGCGGCAGGGGGGCGAAAAACTGTTTTTT.

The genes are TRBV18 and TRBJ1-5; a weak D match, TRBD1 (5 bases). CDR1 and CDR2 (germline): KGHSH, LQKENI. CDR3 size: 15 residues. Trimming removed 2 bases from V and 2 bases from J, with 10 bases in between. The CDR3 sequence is CASSPMGTGNQPQHF. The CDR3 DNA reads TGTGCCAGCTCACCAATGGGGACTGGCAATCAGCCCCAGCATTTT.

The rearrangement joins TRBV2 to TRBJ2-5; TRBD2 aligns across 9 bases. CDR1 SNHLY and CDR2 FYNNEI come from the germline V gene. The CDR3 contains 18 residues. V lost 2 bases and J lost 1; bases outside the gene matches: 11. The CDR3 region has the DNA TGTGCCAGCAGTGAATTCAGCGGGAGGCCCAAATTCCAAGAGACCCAGTACTTC. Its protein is CASSEFSGRPKFQETQYF.

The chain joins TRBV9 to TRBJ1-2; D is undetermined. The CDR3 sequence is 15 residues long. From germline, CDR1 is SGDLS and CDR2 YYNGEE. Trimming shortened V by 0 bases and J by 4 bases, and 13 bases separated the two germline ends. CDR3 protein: CASSVVGQPIYGYTF. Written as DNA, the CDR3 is TGTGCCAGCAGCGTAGTTGGGCAGCCGATCTATGGCTACACCTTC.

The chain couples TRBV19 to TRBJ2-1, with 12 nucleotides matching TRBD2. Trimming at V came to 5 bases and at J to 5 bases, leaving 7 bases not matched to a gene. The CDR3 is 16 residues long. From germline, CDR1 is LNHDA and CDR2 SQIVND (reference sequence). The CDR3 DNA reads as TGTGCCAGTAGTCTACTAGCGGGGGGAAGGAACAATGAGCAGTTCTTC. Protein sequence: CASSLLAGGRNNEQFF.